Listed here are 8 T cell receptor beta chains from one sample, sequenced in a study of blood T cell repertoires in COVID-19. The protocol was immunoSEQ multiplex PCR, while the TCRdb copy is restricted to in-frame clones and leaves out a portion. The data show some 110,000 clones, 85% to 90% seen once. Sequenced sample: peripheral blood. These receptors all stem from a man aged 70-80 years who had recovered from COVID-19.

The rearrangement uses TRBV5-1 and TRBJ2-3, with a tentative D call TRBD2 (6 bases). The V and J ends lost 3 bases and 3 bases respectively, with 8 bases between them. The CDR3 runs 13 residues. Germline V lookup: CDR1 SGHRS, CDR2 YFSETQ. CDR3 sequence: CASSSTSTDTQYF. CDR3 nucleotide sequence: TGCGCCAGCAGCTCGACTAGTACAGATACGCAGTATTTT.

The chain links TRBV5-5 to TRBJ1-6; D might be TRBD1 (5 bases). This CDR3 comprises 16 residues. V lost 1 base to trimming and J lost 5 bases, with 13 bases between them. Germline V gene sequence: CDR1 SGHKS, CDR2 YYEKEE (reference sequence). The CDR3: CASSLLAGVNNSPLHF. The CDR3 DNA follows: TGTGCCAGCAGCTTGTTAGCGGGGGTCAATAATTCACCCCTCCACTTT.

This chain joins TRBV5-4 and TRBJ1-2; the match to TRBD1 covers 8 bases. The CDR3 has 15 residues. V was clipped by 4 bases and J by 2 bases; unmatched bases: 7. The germline V gene has CDR1 SGHNT and CDR2 YYREEE (reference sequence). CDR3 protein: CASSRAGGVNYGYTF. CDR3 nucleotides: TGTGCCAGCAGCAGAGCAGGGGGCGTAAACTATGGCTACACCTTC.

This rearrangement joins TRBV4-3 to TRBJ1-1; 9 bases map to TRBD1. The CDR3 spans 13 residues. Germline V gene data show CDR1 as LGHNA and CDR2 as YSLEER. Losses at the gene ends were 6 bases for V and 8 bases for J; bases not matched to a gene: 7. The CDR3 coding sequence is TGCGCCAGCAGGAACGACAGGGGGGGCGAAGCTTTCTTT. The encoded protein is CASRNDRGGEAFF.

The genes are TRBV4-2 and TRBJ2-7; TRBD2 matches at 9 bases. The CDR3 extends over 14 amino acids. The V gene's germline CDR1 is LGHNA and CDR2 YNFKEQ. The V segment lost 4 bases and the J segment 7 bases; nucleotides outside the gene matches: 8. The CDR3 nucleotides read TGTGCCAGCAGCCGTGGCGGGAGGGAGAATGAGCAGTACTTC. As protein: CASSRGGRENEQYF.

This rearrangement joins TRBV29-1 to TRBJ1-2, with a tentative D call TRBD1 (6 bases). Deletions cut 3 bases from V and 8 bases from J, with 16 bases between. The CDR3 totals 13 residues. Germline-derived CDR1 and CDR2 are SQVTM and ANQGSEA. CDR3 nucleotides: TGCAGCGTTGAGACAGATGCAGGGGAGGGCTACACCTTC. Translated: CSVETDAGEGYTF. The entire variable domain, with the rest obtained from reference TRBV29-1 and TRBJ1-2, is as follows: SAVISQKPSRDICQRGTSLTIQCQVDSQVTMMFWYRQQPGQSLTLIATANQGSEATYESGFVIDKFPISRPNLTFSTLTVSNMSPEDSSIYLCSVETDAGEGYTFGSGTRLTVV.

J is TRBJ2-7 and V is TRBV18; 10 bases match TRBD1. Looked up from germline, CDR1 is KGHSH and CDR2 is LQKENI. CDR3 length equals 15 residues. J was trimmed by 2 bases and V by 8 bases; bases with no gene match: 9. CDR3 coding DNA: TGTGCCAGCCGACAGCCGGGACAGGGGACCTACGAGCAGTACTTC. Its protein product is CASRQPGQGTYEQYF. Supplemented by reference TRBV18 and TRBJ2-7, the full variable domain reads NAGVMQNPRHLVRRRGQEARLRCSPMKGHSHVYWYRQLPEEGLKFMVYLQKENIIDESGMPKERFSAEFPKEGPSILRIQQVVRGDSAAYFCASRQPGQGTYEQYFGPGTRLTVT.

The chain employs TRBV5-4 and TRBJ1-1; 9 bases align to TRBD1. The CDR3 runs to 15 residues. V shed 5 bases, J shed 0 bases, and the junction held 5 bases outside the gene matches. Germline loops: CDR1 SGHNT, CDR2 YYREEE (reference sequence). DNA for the CDR3: TGTGCCAGCAGTCGGGACAGGGAGATGAACACTGAAGCTTTCTTT. Encoded protein: CASSRDREMNTEAFF.